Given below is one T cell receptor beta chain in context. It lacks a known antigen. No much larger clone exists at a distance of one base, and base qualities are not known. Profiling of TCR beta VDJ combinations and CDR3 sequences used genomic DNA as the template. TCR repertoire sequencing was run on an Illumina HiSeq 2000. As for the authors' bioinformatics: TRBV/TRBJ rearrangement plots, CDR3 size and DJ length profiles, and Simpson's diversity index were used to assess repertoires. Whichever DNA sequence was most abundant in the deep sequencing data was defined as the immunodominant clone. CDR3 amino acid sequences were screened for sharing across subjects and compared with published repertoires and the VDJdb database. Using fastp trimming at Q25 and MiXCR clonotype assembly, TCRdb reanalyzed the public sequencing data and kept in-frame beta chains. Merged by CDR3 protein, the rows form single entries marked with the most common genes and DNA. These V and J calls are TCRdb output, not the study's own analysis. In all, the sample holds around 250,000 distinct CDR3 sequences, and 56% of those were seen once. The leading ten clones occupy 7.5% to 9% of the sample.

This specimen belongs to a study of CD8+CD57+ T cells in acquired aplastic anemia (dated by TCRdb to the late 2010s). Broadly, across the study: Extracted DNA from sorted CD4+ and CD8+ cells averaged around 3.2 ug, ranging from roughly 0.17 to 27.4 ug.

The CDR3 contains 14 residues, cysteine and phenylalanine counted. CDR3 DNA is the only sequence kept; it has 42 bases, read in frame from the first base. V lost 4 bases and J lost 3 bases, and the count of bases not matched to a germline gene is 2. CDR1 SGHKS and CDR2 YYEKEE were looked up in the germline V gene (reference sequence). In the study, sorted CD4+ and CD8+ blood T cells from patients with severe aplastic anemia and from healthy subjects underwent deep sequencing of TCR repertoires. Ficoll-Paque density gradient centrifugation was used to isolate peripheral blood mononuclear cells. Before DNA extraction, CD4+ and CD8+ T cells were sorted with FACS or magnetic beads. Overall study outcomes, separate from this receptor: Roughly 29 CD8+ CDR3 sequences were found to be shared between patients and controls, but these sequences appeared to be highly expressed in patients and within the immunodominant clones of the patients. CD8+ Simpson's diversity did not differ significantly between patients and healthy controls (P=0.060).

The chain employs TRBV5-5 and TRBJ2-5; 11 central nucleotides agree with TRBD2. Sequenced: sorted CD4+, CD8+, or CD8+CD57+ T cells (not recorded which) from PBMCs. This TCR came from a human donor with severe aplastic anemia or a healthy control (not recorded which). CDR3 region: CASSQTSGEETQYF. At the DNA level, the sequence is TGTGCCAGCAGCCAGACTAGCGGGGAAGAGACCCAGTACTTC.